This passage covers 8 T cell receptor beta chains from one sample sequenced in a study of blood T cell repertoires in COVID-19. The method was immunoSEQ multiplex PCR; TCRdb's version includes in-frame clones alone and lacks a portion of them. The data show about 320,000 clones, with under 90% seen just once and 8.5% to 14% held by the top ten. The specimen was peripheral blood. Source of these receptors: a woman younger than 45 with COVID-19, enrolled during active disease.

V gene TRBV5-5 combines with J gene TRBJ1-2, with D tentatively TRBD1 (5 bases). Germline CDR1 and CDR2: SGHKS and YYEKEE (reference sequence). Deletions cut 3 bases from V and 1 base from J, with 13 bases between. CDR3 length: 15 amino acids. This CDR3 reads CASSSGTLLNYGYTF. The CDR3 DNA reads as TGTGCCAGCAGCTCCGGGACTTTACTTAACTATGGCTACACCTTC.

The chain joins TRBV19 to TRBJ2-2, with 11 bases aligning to TRBD1. CDR3 length: 16 amino acids. Germline CDR1 LNHDA, CDR2 SQIVND (reference sequence). The trim removed 6 bases at V and 3 bases at J, leaving 6 bases unmatched. The CDR3 nucleotides read TGTGCCAGTAGCTCCTGGGACAGGGGGGACACCGGGGAGCTGTTTTTT. Translated, it gives CASSSWDRGDTGELFF.

J is TRBJ1-3 and V is TRBV29-1, with D perhaps TRBD1 (5 bases). CDR3 length: 12 residues. With 6 bases removed from V and 1 base from J, the gap between germline ends came to 7 bases. CDR1 is SQVTM and CDR2 is ANQGSEA in the germline V gene. The chain's CDR3 is CSVRTSGNTIYF. The DNA for the CDR3 is TGCAGCGTAAGGACATCTGGAAACACCATATATTTT.

This chain connects TRBV29-1 to TRBJ1-2, with 9 bases matching TRBD1. CDR1 is SQVTM and CDR2 is ANQGSEA in the germline V gene. The CDR3 sequence is 13 residues long. With V trimmed by 6 bases and J by 4 bases, 6 bases remained unmatched. The CDR3 nucleotides are TGCAGCGTGACAGGGGGATTCGGCTATGGCTACACCTTC. This codes for CSVTGGFGYGYTF.

The V gene is TRBV4-1, the J gene TRBJ2-7; no definite D call. The V and J ends lost 0 bases and 4 bases respectively, with 10 bases between them. This CDR3 spans 14 amino acids. Germline CDR1 is MGHRA and CDR2 is YSYEKL. CDR3 sequence: CASSQDVVRYEQYF. The CDR3 DNA is TGCGCCAGCAGCCAAGATGTAGTACGGTACGAGCAGTACTTC.

DNA of the CDR3: TGCGCCAGCAGCTTTTGGGGAGGGACCTACGAGCAGTACTTC. It translates to CASSFWGGTYEQYF. The rearrangement links TRBV5-1 to TRBJ2-7; 7 bases fit TRBD2. Trimming removed 2 bases from V and 2 bases from J; junction bases left unmatched: 4. This CDR3 spans 14 amino acids. CDR1 and CDR2 (germline): SGHRS, YFSETQ. Using reference TRBV5-1 and TRBJ2-7 for the parts outside the CDR3, the full variable domain is KAGVTQTPRYLIKTRGQQVTLSCSPISGHRSVSWYQQTPGQGLQFLFEYFSETQRNKGNFPGRFSGRQFSNSRSEMNVSTLELGDSALYLCASSFWGGTYEQYFGPGTRLTVT.

The rearrangement links TRBV4-1 to TRBJ2-7, with 9 positions matching TRBD1. Germline V gene data show CDR1 as MGHRA and CDR2 as YSYEKL. V trimming: 1 base; J trimming: 0 bases; junction bases outside the gene matches: 7. The CDR3 length is 17 residues. The chain's CDR3 is CASSQGGSGQGSYEQYF. CDR3 nucleotides: TGCGCCAGCAGCCAAGGGGGGTCGGGACAGGGCTCCTACGAGCAGTACTTC.

V gene TRBV5-1 combines with J gene TRBJ1-1, with 8 bases aligning to TRBD1. Per the germline V gene, CDR1 is SGHRS and CDR2 is YFSETQ. Trimming removed 0 bases from V and 3 bases from J; junction bases left unmatched: 4. This CDR3 contains 15 residues. The CDR3 reads CASSLGQGADTEAFF. The CDR3 DNA reads TGCGCCAGCAGCTTGGGGCAGGGGGCGGACACTGAAGCTTTCTTT. The entire variable domain, with the rest obtained from reference TRBV5-1 and TRBJ1-1, is as follows: KAGVTQTPRYLIKTRGQQVTLSCSPISGHRSVSWYQQTPGQGLQFLFEYFSETQRNKGNFPGRFSGRQFSNSRSEMNVSTLELGDSALYLCASSLGQGADTEAFFGQGTRLTVV.